Following are 11 T cell receptor beta chains from one sample sequenced in a study of blood T cell repertoires in COVID-19. Using immunoSEQ multiplex PCR, the repertoire was profiled, and TCRdb retains in-frame clones only, with some absent. Among about 150,000 clones listed, about nine tenths were seen once. Input material: peripheral blood. The receptors shown here come from a woman in her sixties or seventies with acute or convalescent COVID-19.

This chain links TRBV9 with TRBJ2-3; 9 nucleotides align to TRBD2. Germline V gene sequence: CDR1 SGDLS, CDR2 YYNGEE. The CDR3 consists of 15 residues. V gave up 4 bases and J gave up 4 bases; unmatched junction bases: 7. For the CDR3, the DNA is TGTGCCAGCAGCCCGGCAGGACTAGCGCCAGATACGCAGTATTTT. It translates to CASSPAGLAPDTQYF.

The chain links TRBV5-8 to TRBJ1-6; the D is unclear. Looked up from germline, CDR1 is SGHTS and CDR2 is YDEGEE. V lost 0 bases and J lost 11, with 6 bases in between. This CDR3 region has 12 residues. Here the CDR3 DNA reads TGTGCCAGCAGCTTGGGTGCTACACCCCTCCACTTT. Its translation: CASSLGATPLHF. Complete variable domain (other parts from reference TRBV5-8 and TRBJ1-6): EAGVTQSPTHLIKTRGQQATLRCSPISGHTSVYWYQQALGLGLQFLLWYDEGEERNRGNFPPRFSGRQFPNYSSELNVNALELEDSALYLCASSLGATPLHFGNGTRLTVT.

The rearrangement uses TRBV9 and TRBJ2-1; TRBD1 might be the D (5 bases). Germline V gene data show CDR1 as SGDLS and CDR2 as YYNGEE. V was pared by 2 bases and J by 4 bases, with 16 bases between. The CDR3 covers 16 residues. CDR3 in amino acids: CASSVSGHRIYNEQFF. CDR3 nucleotide sequence: TGTGCCAGCAGCGTTTCTGGACACCGTATATACAATGAGCAGTTCTTC.

The genes are TRBV4-1 and TRBJ1-2; 7 bases agree with TRBD1. The germline V gene has CDR1 MGHRA and CDR2 YSYEKL. The CDR3 is made up of 15 amino acids. Trimming removed 4 bases from V and 1 base from J; junction bases left unmatched: 6. The CDR3 DNA sequence: TGCGCCAGCAGCCCCGGACAGGCCGATAACTATGGCTACACCTTC. The encoded protein is CASSPGQADNYGYTF.

This chain links TRBV10-3 with TRBJ1-2, with 9 bases that match TRBD1. Trimming cost V 4 bases and J 4 bases; bases outside gene matches: 10. CDR1 is ENHRY, CDR2 SYGVKD, per germline. The CDR3 is 16 residues long. The CDR3, as DNA: TGTGCCATCAGTGGCATAACAGGGGGCGCTTTCTATGGCTACACCTTC. Encoded protein: CAISGITGGAFYGYTF.

The CDR3, as DNA: TGCGCCAGCAGCCAAGGAACGAGGACTTCCGTCTACGAGCAGTACTTC. Translating it yields CASSQGTRTSVYEQYF. The gene calls are TRBV4-1 and TRBJ2-7, with D possibly TRBD2 on 5 matching bases. Germline CDR1 and CDR2: MGHRA and YSYEKL. This CDR3 is 16 amino acids long. Trimming stripped 1 base from V and 3 bases from J, with 16 bases between.

For the CDR3, the DNA is TGTGCCAGCAGTGGACAGGGGGCAAGTTCGAACACTGAAGCTTTCTTT. Translated, it gives CASSGQGASSNTEAFF. The chain recombines TRBV2 with TRBJ1-1, with 10 bases that match TRBD1. Germline lookup yields CDR1 SNHLY and CDR2 FYNNEI. The V segment lost 4 bases and the J segment 1 base; nucleotides outside the gene matches: 6. The CDR3 covers 16 residues.

The chain recombines TRBV6-5 with TRBJ2-5; 7 nucleotides align to TRBD2. Germline lookup yields CDR1 MNHEY and CDR2 SVGAGI. The ends lost 3 bases at V and 2 bases at J; junction bases unmatched: 6. The CDR3 has 15 amino acids. The CDR3 DNA reads as TGTGCCAGCAGTTATTCGGGGGGTACACAAGAGACCCAGTACTTC. Its translation: CASSYSGGTQETQYF.

The chain is built from TRBV5-6 and TRBJ1-1; TRBD1 agrees at 7 bases. Per the germline V gene, CDR1 is SGHDT and CDR2 is YYEEEE. Trimming cost V 0 bases and J 0 bases; bases outside gene matches: 8. The CDR3 is 17 amino acids. This CDR3 is CASSLVAGGLMNTEAFF. CDR3 coding DNA: TGTGCCAGCAGCTTGGTGGCAGGGGGGCTTATGAACACTGAAGCTTTCTTT.

The CDR3: CASSLREAGATVRDTQYF. Written as DNA, the CDR3 is TGTGCCAGCAGCTTAAGGGAGGCGGGGGCTACCGTTAGAGATACGCAGTATTTT. V gene TRBV11-2 combines with J gene TRBJ2-3, with D possibly TRBD2 on 7 matching bases. The length of the CDR3 is 18 residues. V shed 2 bases and J shed 5 bases, with 23 bases lying between them. CDR1 SGHAT and CDR2 FQNNGV come from the germline V gene.

The chain is built from TRBV2 and TRBJ2-1; D gene uncertain. The germline V and J ends were trimmed by 4 bases and 8 bases, with 3 bases remaining between them. Per the germline V gene, CDR1 is SNHLY and CDR2 is FYNNEI. The CDR3 totals 10 residues. CDR3 region: CASSVYEQFF. CDR3 nucleotides: TGTGCCAGCAGTGTCTATGAGCAGTTCTTC.